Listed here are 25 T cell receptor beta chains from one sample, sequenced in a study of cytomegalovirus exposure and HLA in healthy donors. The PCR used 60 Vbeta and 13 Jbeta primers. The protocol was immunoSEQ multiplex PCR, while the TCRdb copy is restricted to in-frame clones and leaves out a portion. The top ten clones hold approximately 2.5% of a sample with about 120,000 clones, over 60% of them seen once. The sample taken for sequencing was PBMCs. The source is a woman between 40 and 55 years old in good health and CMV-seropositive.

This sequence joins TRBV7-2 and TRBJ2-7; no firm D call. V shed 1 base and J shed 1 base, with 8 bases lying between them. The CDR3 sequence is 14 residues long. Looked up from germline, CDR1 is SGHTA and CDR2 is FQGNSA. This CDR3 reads CASSLGGGSYEQYF. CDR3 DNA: TGTGCCAGCAGCTTAGGCGGCGGTTCCTACGAGCAGTACTTC.

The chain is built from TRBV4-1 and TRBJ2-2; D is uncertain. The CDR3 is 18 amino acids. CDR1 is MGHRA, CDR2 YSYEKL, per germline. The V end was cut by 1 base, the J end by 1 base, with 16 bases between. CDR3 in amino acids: CASSQVRLAQLNTGELFF. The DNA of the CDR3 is TGCGCCAGCAGCCAAGTAAGACTGGCACAATTGAACACCGGGGAGCTGTTTTTT.

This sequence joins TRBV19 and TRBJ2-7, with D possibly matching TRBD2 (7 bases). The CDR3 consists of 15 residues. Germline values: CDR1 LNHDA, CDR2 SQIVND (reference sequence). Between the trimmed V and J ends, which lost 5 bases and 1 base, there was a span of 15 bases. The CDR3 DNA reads TGTGCCAGTAGTTCGACCGGGGGGCCGTCCTACGAGCAGTACTTC. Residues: CASSSTGGPSYEQYF.

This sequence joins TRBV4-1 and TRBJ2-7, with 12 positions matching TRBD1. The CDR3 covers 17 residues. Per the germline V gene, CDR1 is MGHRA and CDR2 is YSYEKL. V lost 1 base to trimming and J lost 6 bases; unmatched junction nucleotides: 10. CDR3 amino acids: CASSQVAPGQGASEQYF. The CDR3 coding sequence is TGCGCCAGCAGCCAAGTGGCCCCGGGACAGGGGGCGTCCGAGCAGTACTTC.

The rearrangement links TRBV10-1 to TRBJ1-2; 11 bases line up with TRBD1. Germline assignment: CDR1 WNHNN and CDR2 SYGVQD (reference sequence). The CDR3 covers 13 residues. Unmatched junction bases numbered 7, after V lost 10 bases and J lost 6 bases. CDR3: CAITGQGADGYTF. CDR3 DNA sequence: TGCGCCATTACTGGACAGGGGGCAGATGGCTACACCTTC.

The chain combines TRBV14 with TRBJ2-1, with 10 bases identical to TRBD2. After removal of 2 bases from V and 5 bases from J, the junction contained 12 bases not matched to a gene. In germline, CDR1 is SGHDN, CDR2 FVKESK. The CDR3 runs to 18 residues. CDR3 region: CASSQQQIAGGLNNEQFF. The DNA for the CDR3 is TGTGCCAGCAGCCAACAGCAGATAGCGGGGGGCCTAAACAATGAGCAGTTCTTC.

CDR3 sequence: CASSQGAGDEQFF. Here the CDR3 DNA reads TGTGCCAGCAGCCAAGGGGCGGGAGATGAGCAGTTCTTC. The chain couples TRBV4-2 to TRBJ2-1, with TRBD2 matching 7 bases. V gave up 1 base and J gave up 8 bases; unmatched junction bases: 2. The CDR3 contains 13 residues. CDR1 and CDR2 (germline): LGHNA, YNFKEQ.

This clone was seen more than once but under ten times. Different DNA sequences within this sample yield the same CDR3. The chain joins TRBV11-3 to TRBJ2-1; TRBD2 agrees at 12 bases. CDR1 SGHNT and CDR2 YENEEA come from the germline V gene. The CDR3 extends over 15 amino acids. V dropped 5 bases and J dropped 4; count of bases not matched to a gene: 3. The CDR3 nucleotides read TGTGCCAGCAGCCAGGGACTAGCGGGTTACAATGAGCAGTTCTTC. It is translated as CASSQGLAGYNEQFF.

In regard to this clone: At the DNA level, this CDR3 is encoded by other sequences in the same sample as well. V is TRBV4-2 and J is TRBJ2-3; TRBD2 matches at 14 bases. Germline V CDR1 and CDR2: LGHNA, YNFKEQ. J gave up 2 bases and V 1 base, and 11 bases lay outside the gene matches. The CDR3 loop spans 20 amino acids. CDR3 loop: CASSQVWGTSGSSVTDTQYF. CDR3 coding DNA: TGTGCCAGCAGCCAAGTATGGGGGACTAGCGGGAGCTCCGTCACAGATACGCAGTATTTT.

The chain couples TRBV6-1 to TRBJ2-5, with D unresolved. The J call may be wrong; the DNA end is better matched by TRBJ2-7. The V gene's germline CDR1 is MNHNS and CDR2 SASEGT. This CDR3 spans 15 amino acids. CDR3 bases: TGTGCCAGCATTTTTACAATAAGGAGCTCCTACGAGCAGTACTTC. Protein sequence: CASIFTIRSSYEQYF.

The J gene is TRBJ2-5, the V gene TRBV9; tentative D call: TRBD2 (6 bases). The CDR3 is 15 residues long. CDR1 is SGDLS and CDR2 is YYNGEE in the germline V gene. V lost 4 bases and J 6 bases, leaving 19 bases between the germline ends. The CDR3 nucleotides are TGTGCCAGCAGCCCCCTGAGGGTGGGAGGTCAGACCCAGTACTTC. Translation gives CASSPLRVGGQTQYF.

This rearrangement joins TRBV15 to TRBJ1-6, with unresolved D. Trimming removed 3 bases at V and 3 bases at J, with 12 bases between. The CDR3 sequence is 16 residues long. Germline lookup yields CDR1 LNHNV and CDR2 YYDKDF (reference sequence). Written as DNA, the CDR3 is TGTGCCACCAGCAGCAAAGTTCCGAGCTATAATTCACCCCTCCACTTT. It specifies CATSSKVPSYNSPLHF.

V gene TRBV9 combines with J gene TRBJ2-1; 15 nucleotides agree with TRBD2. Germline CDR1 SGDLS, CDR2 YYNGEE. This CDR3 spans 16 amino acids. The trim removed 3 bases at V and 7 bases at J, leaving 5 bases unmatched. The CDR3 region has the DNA TGTGCCAGCAGCGCAATCGGACTAGCGGGGGGGAATGAGCAGTTCTTC. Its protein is CASSAIGLAGGNEQFF.

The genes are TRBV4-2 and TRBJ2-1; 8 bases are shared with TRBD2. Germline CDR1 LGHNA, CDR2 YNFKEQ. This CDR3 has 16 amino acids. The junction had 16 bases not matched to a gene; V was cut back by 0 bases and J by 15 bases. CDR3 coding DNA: TGTGCCAGCAGCCAAGATGTCGGTAGCGGGGACTTTGAGTTGTTCTTC. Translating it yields CASSQDVGSGDFELFF.

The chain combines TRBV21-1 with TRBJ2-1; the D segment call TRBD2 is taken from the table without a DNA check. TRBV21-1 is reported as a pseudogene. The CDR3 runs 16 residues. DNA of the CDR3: TGTGCCAGCAGCAAAGAGGTTACTAGCGACTACAATGAGCAGTTCTTC. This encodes CASSKEVTSDYNEQFF.

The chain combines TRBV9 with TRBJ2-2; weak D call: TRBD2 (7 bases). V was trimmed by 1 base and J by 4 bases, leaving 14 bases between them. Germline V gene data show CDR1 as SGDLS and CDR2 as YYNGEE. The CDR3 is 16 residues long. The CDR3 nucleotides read TGTGCCAGCAGCGTAACGCGGGGGCTTGGCACCGGGGAGCTGTTTTTT. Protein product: CASSVTRGLGTGELFF. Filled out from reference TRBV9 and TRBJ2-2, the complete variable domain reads DSGVTQTPKHLITATGQRVTLRCSPRSGDLSVYWYQQSLDQGLQFLIQYYNGEERAKGNILERFSAQQFPDLHSELNLSSLELGDSALYFCASSVTRGLGTGELFFGEGSRLTVL.

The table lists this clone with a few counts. The CDR3 region has the DNA TGTGCTAGCTCGGACAGTTATAGCAATCAGCCCCAGCATTTT. Amino acids: CASSDSYSNQPQHF. This sequence joins TRBV12-5 and TRBJ1-5; possibly TRBD1 for D (6 bases). Deletions cut 9 bases from V and 0 bases from J, with 12 bases between. CDR3 length: 14 amino acids. Germline V CDR1 and CDR2: LGHNT, FRNRAP.

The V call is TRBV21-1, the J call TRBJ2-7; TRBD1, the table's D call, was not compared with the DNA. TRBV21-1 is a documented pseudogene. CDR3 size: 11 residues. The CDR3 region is CASTLGDEQYF. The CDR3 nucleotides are TGTGCCAGCACCTTAGGGGACGAGCAGTACTTC.

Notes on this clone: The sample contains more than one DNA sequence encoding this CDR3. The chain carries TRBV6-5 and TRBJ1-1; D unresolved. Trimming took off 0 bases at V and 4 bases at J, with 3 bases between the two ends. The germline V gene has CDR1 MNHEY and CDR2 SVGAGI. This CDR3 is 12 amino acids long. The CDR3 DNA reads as TGTGCCAGCAGTTACTCCAGCACTGAAGCTTTCTTT. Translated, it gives CASSYSSTEAFF.

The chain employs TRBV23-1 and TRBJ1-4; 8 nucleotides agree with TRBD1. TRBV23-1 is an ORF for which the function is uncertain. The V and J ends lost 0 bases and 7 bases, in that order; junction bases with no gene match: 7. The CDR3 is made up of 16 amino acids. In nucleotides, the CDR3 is TGCGCCAGCAGTCAATCGGCAGGGGGCATGGGTGAAAAACTGTTTTTT. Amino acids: CASSQSAGGMGEKLFF.

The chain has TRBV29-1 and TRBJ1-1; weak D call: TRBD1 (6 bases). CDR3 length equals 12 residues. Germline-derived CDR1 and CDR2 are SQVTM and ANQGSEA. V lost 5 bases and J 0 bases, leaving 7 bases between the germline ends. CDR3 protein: CSVNRVNTEAFF. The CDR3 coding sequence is TGCAGCGTTAACAGGGTGAACACTGAAGCTTTCTTT.

CDR3 amino acids: CASSQTYGGVDTQYF. CDR3 sequence (DNA): TGTGCCAGCAGCCAAACCTACGGAGGGGTAGATACGCAGTATTTT. V gene TRBV7-2 combines with J gene TRBJ2-3, with D possibly being TRBD2 (6 bases). CDR1 SGHTA and CDR2 FQGNSA come from the germline V gene. Trimming took 5 bases from V and 5 from J, leaving 17 bases between them. The CDR3 is made up of 15 amino acids.

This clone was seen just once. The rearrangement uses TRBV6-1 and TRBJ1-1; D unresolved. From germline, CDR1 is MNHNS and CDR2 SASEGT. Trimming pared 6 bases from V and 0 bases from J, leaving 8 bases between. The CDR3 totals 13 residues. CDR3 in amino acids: CASRAMMNTEAFF. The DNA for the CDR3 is TGTGCCAGCAGAGCGATGATGAACACTGAAGCTTTCTTT.

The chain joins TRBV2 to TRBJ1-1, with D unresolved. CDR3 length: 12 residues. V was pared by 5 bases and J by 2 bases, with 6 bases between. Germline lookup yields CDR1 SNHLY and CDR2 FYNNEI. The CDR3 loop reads CASSTSNTEAFF. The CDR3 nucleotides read TGTGCCAGCAGTACGAGTAACACTGAAGCTTTCTTT.

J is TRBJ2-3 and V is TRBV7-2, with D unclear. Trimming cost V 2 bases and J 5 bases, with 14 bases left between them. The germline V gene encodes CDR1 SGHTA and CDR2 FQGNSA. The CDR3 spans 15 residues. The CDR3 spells CASSLNRQVRDTQYF. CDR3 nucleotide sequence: TGTGCCAGCAGCTTAAATAGGCAGGTCCGAGATACGCAGTATTTT. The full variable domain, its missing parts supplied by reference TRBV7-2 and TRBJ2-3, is GAGVSQSPSNKVTEKGKDVELRCDPISGHTALYWYRQSLGQGLEFLIYFQGNSAPDKSGLPSDRFSAERTGGSVSTLTIQRTQQEDSAVYLCASSLNRQVRDTQYFGPGTRLTVL.